The T cell receptor beta chain under discussion was sequenced for a study of technical replicates of blood from a few donors. Some clones are missing from TCRdb's copy, which holds only in-frame ones; the method was immunoSEQ multiplex PCR. The table has some 69,000 clones, 80% to 90% seen once. The CDR3 has 14 residues. Germline-derived CDR1 and CDR2 are SEHNR and FQNEAQ (reference sequence). Trimming pared 1 base from V and 4 bases from J, leaving 10 bases between. The chain combines TRBV7-9 with TRBJ1-2, with a weak D call TRBD1 (5 bases). Sequenced input: PBMCs. This receptor was obtained from a human donor in good health. Some clones in this sample may be carry-over from other donors' samples. CDR3 nucleotide sequence: TGTGCCAGCAGCTTAGATGCAGGGCTCTATGGCTACACCTTC. Protein: CASSLDAGLYGYTF.